Here is one T cell receptor (beta chain) with its context. Its antigen is as yet unknown. This entry comes from a study of cytomegalovirus exposure and HLA in healthy donors. General observations from the study: An ancestry cluster, one associated with Asian ancestry, reportedly showed fewer N-insertions than the approximately 670-donor mean in a later analysis. The authors excluded some V segments, including TRBV6-2 and TRBV6-3, as indistinguishable. Investigators reported 164 TCR beta chains as tied to cytomegalovirus.

PCR amplification relied on 60 Vbeta primers (plus 13 Jbeta primers). The protocol was immunoSEQ multiplex PCR, while the TCRdb copy is restricted to in-frame clones and leaves out a portion. The sample has approximately 130,000 clones, around 71% seen once. Despite likely unrecorded immune exposures, the donors were nominally healthy at the time of sampling. Germline CDR1 and CDR2: MNHEY and SVGAGI. This CDR3 region has 15 residues. Sequencing input: PBMCs. The V gene is TRBV6-5, the J gene TRBJ2-5; 8 bases agree with TRBD1. Judging by the DNA end, TRBJ2-7 fits better; the J call may be wrong. The clonotype originates from an older woman in good health and CMV-seropositive. CDR3 amino acids: CASSYGGQGTYEQYF. The CDR3 nucleotides are TGTGCCAGCAGTTACGGAGGACAGGGAACCTACGAGCAGTACTTC.